This T cell receptor beta chain was captured by sequencing in a study of OX40 agonist ivuxolimab in advanced cancers. For context, the study as a whole: Ivuxolimab, which targeted the costimulatory receptor OX40 (CD134), was an agonistic, fully human IgG2 monoclonal antibody. Intravenous ivuxolimab was administered to patients every 2 weeks at six dose levels: 0.01, 0.1, 0.3, 1.5, 3 and 10 mg/kg. Of the 50 or so patients in dose escalation, 19 had hepatocellular carcinoma, roughly 15 had melanoma, 9 had renal cell carcinoma and 9 had head and neck cancer. In the dose-escalation cohort, 75% to 85% of patients were male, and the mean age was 60 years with a range of about 20 to 80. Prior anti-PD-1, anti-PD-L1 or anti-CTLA-4 therapy was permitted, and checkpoint inhibitors had been received by around 39% of dose-escalation patients. Partial responses occurred in three dose-escalation patients: two with cutaneous melanoma and one with hepatocellular carcinoma. The point of sequencing TCRbeta in the periphery was to test whether ivuxolimab changed TCR sequence diversity and drove clonal T-cell expansion. The paper covers the monotherapy dose-escalation part of the phase I ivuxolimab trial, which included N ≈ 57 patients. Broad study findings and their caveats: Low levels of normalized T-cell clonal expansion were also seen in some patients who did not respond. Partial responders in the 0.1-3.0 mg/kg groups had among the lowest normalized peripheral clonal expansion, especially among CD8+ T cells. After ivuxolimab, more expanded clones were found on average in CD8+ T cells than in CD4+ T cells. At doses of 0.1 to 3.0 mg/kg, clonal expansion of both CD4+ and CD8+ blood T cells was observed from baseline to week 6. Which antigens the clonally expanded peripheral T cells were specific for was not determined.

The trial excluded patients who had a history of autoimmune disease or who were on systemic immunosuppression. Peripheral blood for TCR sequencing was collected from all dose cohorts at baseline, on cycle 4 day 1, and on cycle 7 day 1. Samples came from an open-label, multicenter, first-in-human phase I dose-escalation trial of ivuxolimab. Adults with locally advanced or metastatic melanoma, renal cell carcinoma, hepatocellular carcinoma or head and neck squamous cell carcinoma were enrolled in the trial. Before TCR sequencing, CD4+ T cells and CD8+ T cells were sorted from peripheral blood as separate populations. V lost 4 bases and J lost 9 bases, and the count of bases not matched to a germline gene is 6. Spanning cysteine to phenylalanine, the CDR3 consists of 14 amino acids. Of all the DNA, just the CDR3 is kept, 42 bases in frame from base 1. CDR1 and CDR2 were assigned from the germline V gene as SGHDT and YYEEEE.

Genomic DNA was isolated from the sorted cells so that the TCRbeta CDR3 region could be sequenced. The immunoSEQ Assay was used to sequence the TCRbeta CDR3 regions. What TCRdb holds here is the immuneACCESS table cut down to in-frame rearrangements. Part of the clones is not present; checked against another copy, under half of the missing clones reflect an unresolved V gene, and the others are unexplained. The sample data list some 50,000 clones, and about 80% of these were observed just once. The ten largest clones take up 7.9% of the sample. This clone was picked up a small number of times. Its antigen is unknown. There are no base qualities to consult, and no much larger clone falls within one base.

Sequencing was performed on CD4+ or CD8+ T cells sorted from blood, taken in a trial of the OX40 agonist ivuxolimab. The rearranged chain carries TRBV5-6 and TRBJ1-5; a stretch of 11 junction bases matches TRBD1. This receptor was obtained from an adult with an advanced solid tumor such as melanoma, head and neck, liver or kidney cancer. The nucleotide sequence is given as TGTGCCAGCAGCCTGTGGGACAGGGGGTGGCCCCAGCATTTT. Its protein product is CASSLWDRGWPQHF.